Listed below are T cell receptor beta chains from one sample, sequenced in a study of blood T cell repertoires in COVID-19. Only in-frame clones appear in the TCRdb table, and some are missing; sequencing was by immunoSEQ multiplex PCR. In the table there are about 230,000 clones, 75% to 90% of which are singletons. Sample: peripheral blood. All receptors derive from a woman aged 70-85 years with active or convalescent COVID-19. Each CDR3 is given with its conserved first and last residue. D genes are given only for firm matches.

>TRBV6-2/TRBV6-3|TRBD1|TRBJ2-2
CASSFGQATGELFF
TGTGCCAGCAGTTTTGGACAGGCCACCGGGGAGCTGTTTTTT
>TRBV15|TRBD2|TRBJ2-7
CATSGDYQRGQYF
TGTGCCACCAGCGGGGACTATCAGCGGGGGCAGTACTTC
>TRBV7-2|.|TRBJ1-5
CASSLDGQDTQPQHF
TGTGCCAGCAGCTTAGATGGCCAGGACACTCAGCCCCAGCATTTT
>TRBV6-5|.|TRBJ1-1
CASSYSDIRTEAFF
TGTGCCAGCAGTTACTCGGACATCCGCACTGAAGCTTTCTTT
>TRBV5-1|.|TRBJ2-1
CASSLTSYNEQFF
TGCGCCAGCAGCTTGACAAGTTACAATGAGCAGTTCTTC
>TRBV5-1|TRBD2|TRBJ2-1
CASSPPLAGPYNEQFF
TGCGCCAGCAGCCCGCCACTAGCGGGACCATACAATGAGCAGTTCTTC
>TRBV5-1|TRBD1|TRBJ2-3
CASSNGQGYGTDTQYF
TGCGCCAGCAGCAACGGACAGGGGTACGGCACAGATACGCAGTATTTT
>TRBV18|.|TRBJ1-1
CASSPAASNTEAFF
TGTGCCAGCTCACCTGCGGCCTCTAACACTGAAGCTTTCTTT
>TRBV3-1/TRBV3-2|.|TRBJ2-5
CASAPVEETQYF
TGTGCCAGCGCTCCCGTTGAGGAGACCCAGTACTTC
>TRBV5-5|.|TRBJ1-3
CASSLVSSAGNTIYF
TGTGCCAGCAGCTTGGTTTCATCGGCTGGAAACACCATATATTTT
>TRBV7-9|.|TRBJ2-3
CASSQGGSTDTQYF
TGTGCCAGCAGCCAAGGGGGTAGCACAGATACGCAGTATTTT
>TRBV30|TRBD2|TRBJ2-3
CAWTLAGGPADTQYF
TGTGCCTGGACCCTAGCGGGGGGGCCCGCAGATACGCAGTATTTT
>TRBV30|.|TRBJ2-5
CAWSVLGQVGETQYF
TGTGCCTGGAGTGTACTGGGGCAGGTCGGGGAGACCCAGTACTTC
>TRBV30|.|TRBJ2-1
CAWSVLDEQFF
TGTGCCTGGAGTGTACTGGATGAGCAGTTCTTC
>TRBV18|TRBD1|TRBJ1-1
CASSPIEPGTGKTEAFF
TGTGCCAGCTCACCTATCGAACCCGGGACAGGAAAGACTGAAGCTTTCTTT
>TRBV20-1|TRBD1|TRBJ1-1
CSASDPGTAGPEAFF
TGCAGTGCTAGTGATCCCGGGACAGCTGGGCCTGAAGCTTTCTTT